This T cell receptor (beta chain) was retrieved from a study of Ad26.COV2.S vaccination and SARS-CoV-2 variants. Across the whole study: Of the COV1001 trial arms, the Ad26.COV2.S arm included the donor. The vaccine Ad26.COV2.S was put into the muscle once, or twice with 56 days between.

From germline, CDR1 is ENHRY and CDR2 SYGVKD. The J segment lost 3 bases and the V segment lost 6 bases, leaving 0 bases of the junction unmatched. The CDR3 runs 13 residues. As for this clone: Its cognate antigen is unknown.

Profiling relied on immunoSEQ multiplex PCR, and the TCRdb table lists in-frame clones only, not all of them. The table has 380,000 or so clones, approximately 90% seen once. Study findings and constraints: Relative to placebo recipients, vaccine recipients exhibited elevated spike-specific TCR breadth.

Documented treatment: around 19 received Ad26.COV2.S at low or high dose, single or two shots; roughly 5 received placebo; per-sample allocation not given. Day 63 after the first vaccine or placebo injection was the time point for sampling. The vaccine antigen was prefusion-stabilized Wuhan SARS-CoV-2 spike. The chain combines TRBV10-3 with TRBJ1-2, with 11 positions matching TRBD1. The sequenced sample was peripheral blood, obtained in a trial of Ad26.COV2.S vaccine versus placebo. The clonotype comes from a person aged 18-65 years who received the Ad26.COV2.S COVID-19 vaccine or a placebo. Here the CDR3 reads CAIRGQGDYGYTF. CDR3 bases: TGTGCCATCAGGGGACAGGGGGACTATGGCTACACCTTC.